This TCR beta chain was recorded in a study of CD8+CD57+ T cells in acquired aplastic anemia. Study background: Sorting CD4+ and CD8+ cells gave DNA averaging approximately 3 ug. Broader study findings: Patients showed no significant difference from controls in CD8+ Simpson's diversity. Some 27 CD8+ CDR3 sequences were shared between patients and controls.

Individuals selected for sequencing had exhibited CD8+CD57+ cell expansion on flow cytometry. A remark on this clonotype: Its antigen is as yet unknown.

V lost 3 bases to trimming and J lost 3 bases, with 12 bases between them. This CDR3 contains 16 residues. The germline gives CDR1 MGHDK, CDR2 SYGVNS. Genomic DNA, the template, was used for profiling of the TCR beta VDJ and CDR3. TCRdb reprocessed the reads via MiXCR and lists one record per CDR3 protein. The sample carries about 58,000 distinct CDR3 sequences, 55% to 70% recorded once. The source material was sorted CD4+, CD8+, or CD8+CD57+ T cells (not recorded which) from PBMCs. This TCR was sampled from a human donor with aplastic anemia. The chain joins TRBV25-1 to TRBJ1-6; perhaps TRBD1 as D (5 bases). The CDR3 DNA reads TGTGCCAGCAGTGAGGGGCAGGGAGGCTATAATTCACCCCTCCACTTT. Its protein product is CASSEGQGGYNSPLHF.